This T cell receptor beta chain is from a study of T cell responses to AZD1222 COVID-19 vaccine. TCRdb keeps only in-frame clones here, not all; method: immunoSEQ multiplex PCR. The sample lists tens of thousands of clones, roughly nine tenths seen once, with less than 5% in the top ten. This CDR3 has 15 residues. V lost 5 bases and J lost 0, with 10 bases in between. Looked up from germline, CDR1 is SGHTA and CDR2 is FQGNSA. Findings and caveats of the study: Targets within unmutated variant regions were reportedly found for nearly half of spike-specific TCRs. Donors, mostly white British, included more females; clonal diversity was possibly underestimated. Just a handful of AZD1222 recipients tested seropositive at baseline. Breadth and depth of Spike-specific TCRs rose after two AZD1222 doses.

On this clone: The antigen is unknown.

The gene calls are TRBV7-2 and TRBJ1-4; D is unclear. The sequences come from peripheral blood, collected 28 days after the second AZD1222 dose. The TCR sequence derives from an adult who received the AZD1222 COVID-19 vaccine. CDR3 sequence: CASSARTATNEKLFF. The DNA for the CDR3 is TGTGCCAGCAGCGCTCGGACTGCAACTAATGAAAAACTGTTTTTT.